This T cell receptor beta chain was retrieved from a study of Ad26.COV2.S vaccination and SARS-CoV-2 variants. On the study more broadly: The vaccine Ad26.COV2.S was put into the muscle once, or twice with 56 days between.

The data were produced by immunoSEQ multiplex PCR, yet TCRdb's version contains in-frame clones alone and is incomplete. Of 300,000 to 500,000 clones listed, 88% are singletons. Treatment of the sample: 19 received Ad26.COV2.S at low or high dose, single or two shots; roughly five received placebo; per-sample allocation not given. The samples were gathered on day 63 after the first injection of vaccine or placebo. The TCR comes from a person between 18 and 65 years old who received the Ad26.COV2.S COVID-19 vaccine or a placebo. Source: peripheral blood, taken in a trial of Ad26.COV2.S vaccine versus placebo.

CDR3 nucleotide sequence: TGTGCCAGCAGTTATTCCGGGGACCGCGAGCAGTTCTTC. Translation gives CASSYSGDREQFF. The rearrangement uses TRBV12-3 or TRBV12-4 and TRBJ2-1, with D perhaps being TRBD1 or TRBD2 (5 bases each). V was cut by 4 bases and J by 10 bases, with 14 bases left in between. This CDR3 spans 13 amino acids.